This T cell receptor beta chain was sequenced during a study of T cell changes during pregnancy in multiple sclerosis. The table came from immunoSEQ multiplex PCR; TCRdb's copy has only in-frame clones and leaves some out. This sample has around 40,000 clones, with roughly 94% found just once. This receptor was identified in a female donor with multiple sclerosis, enrolled in a pregnancy study. This sample comprised CD4+ T cells from peripheral blood mononuclear cells, obtained in the third trimester of pregnancy.

The CDR3 DNA sequence: TGTGCCAGCAGCAAGACAGGGGTGGACACCGGGGAGCTGTTTTTT. Encoded protein: CASSKTGVDTGELFF. This chain links TRBV7-8 with TRBJ2-2; 8 bases match TRBD1. Germline-derived CDR1 and CDR2 are SGHVS and FQNEAQ. Trimming took 5 bases from V and 3 from J; bases not matched to a gene: 5. This CDR3 contains 15 residues.